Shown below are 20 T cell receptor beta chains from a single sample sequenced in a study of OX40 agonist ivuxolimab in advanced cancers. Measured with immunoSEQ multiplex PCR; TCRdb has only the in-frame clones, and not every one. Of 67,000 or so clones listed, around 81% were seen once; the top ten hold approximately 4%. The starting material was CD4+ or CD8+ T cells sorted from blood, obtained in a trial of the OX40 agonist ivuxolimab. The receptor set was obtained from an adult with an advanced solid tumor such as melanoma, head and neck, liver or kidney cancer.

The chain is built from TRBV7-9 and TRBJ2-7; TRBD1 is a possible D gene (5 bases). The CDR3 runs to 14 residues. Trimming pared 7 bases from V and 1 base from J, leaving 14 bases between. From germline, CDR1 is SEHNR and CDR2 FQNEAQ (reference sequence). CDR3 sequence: CASTAAGRSYEQYF. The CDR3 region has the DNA TGTGCCAGCACCGCGGCAGGGCGATCCTACGAGCAGTACTTC.

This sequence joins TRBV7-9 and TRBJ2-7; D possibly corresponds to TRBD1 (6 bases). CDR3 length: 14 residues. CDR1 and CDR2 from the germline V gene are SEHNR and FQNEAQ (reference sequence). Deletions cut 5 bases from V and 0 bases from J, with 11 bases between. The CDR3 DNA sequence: TGTGCCAGCAGCCACACGGACAGCTCCTACGAGCAGTACTTC. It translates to CASSHTDSSYEQYF.

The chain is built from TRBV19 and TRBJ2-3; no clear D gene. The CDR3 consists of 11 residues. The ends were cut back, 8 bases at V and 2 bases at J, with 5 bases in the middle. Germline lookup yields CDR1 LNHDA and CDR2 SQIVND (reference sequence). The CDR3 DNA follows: TGTGCCAGTTCAAACACAGATACGCAGTATTTT. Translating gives CASSNTDTQYF.

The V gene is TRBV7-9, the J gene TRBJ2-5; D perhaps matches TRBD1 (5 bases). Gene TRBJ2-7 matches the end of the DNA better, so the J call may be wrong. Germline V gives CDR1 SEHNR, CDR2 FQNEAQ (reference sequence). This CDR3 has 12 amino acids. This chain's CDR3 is CASSRQNYEQYF. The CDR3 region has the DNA TGTGCCAGCAGCCGACAGAACTACGAGCAGTACTTC.

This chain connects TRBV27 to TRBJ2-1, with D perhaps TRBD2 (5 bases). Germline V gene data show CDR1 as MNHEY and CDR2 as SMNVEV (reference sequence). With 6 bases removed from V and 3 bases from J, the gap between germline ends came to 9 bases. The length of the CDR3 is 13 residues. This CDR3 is CASRSGNYNEQFF. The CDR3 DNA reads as TGTGCCAGCAGGAGCGGAAACTACAATGAGCAGTTCTTC.

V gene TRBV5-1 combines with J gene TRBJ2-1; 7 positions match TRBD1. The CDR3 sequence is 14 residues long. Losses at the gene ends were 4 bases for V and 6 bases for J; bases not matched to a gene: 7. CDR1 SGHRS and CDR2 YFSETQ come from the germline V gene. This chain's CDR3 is CASSPGQAGNEQFF. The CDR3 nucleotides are TGCGCCAGCAGCCCCGGACAGGCTGGCAATGAGCAGTTCTTC.

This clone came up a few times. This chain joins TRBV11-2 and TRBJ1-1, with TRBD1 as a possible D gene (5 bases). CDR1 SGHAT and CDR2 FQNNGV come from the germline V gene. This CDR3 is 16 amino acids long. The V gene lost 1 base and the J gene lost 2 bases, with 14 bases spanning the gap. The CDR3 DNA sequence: TGTGCCAGCAGCTTAGTGGGCCAGGGCGGCAACACTGAAGCTTTCTTT. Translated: CASSLVGQGGNTEAFF.

The CDR3 sequence is CASRQGGSKNIQYF. In nucleotides, the CDR3 is TGTGCCAGCAGACAGGGGGGAAGTAAAAACATTCAGTACTTC. This rearrangement joins TRBV2 to TRBJ2-4; 8 positions agree with TRBD1. The CDR3 is 14 amino acids. The germline CDR1 and CDR2 sequences are SNHLY and FYNNEI. J lost 4 bases, V lost 6 bases, and 5 bases had no gene match.

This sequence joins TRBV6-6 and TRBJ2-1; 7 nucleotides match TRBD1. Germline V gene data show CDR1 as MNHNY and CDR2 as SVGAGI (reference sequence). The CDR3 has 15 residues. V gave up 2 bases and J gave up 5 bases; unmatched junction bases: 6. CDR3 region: CASSYRGGRDNEQFF. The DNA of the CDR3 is TGTGCCAGCAGTTACCGAGGGGGCCGGGACAATGAGCAGTTCTTC.

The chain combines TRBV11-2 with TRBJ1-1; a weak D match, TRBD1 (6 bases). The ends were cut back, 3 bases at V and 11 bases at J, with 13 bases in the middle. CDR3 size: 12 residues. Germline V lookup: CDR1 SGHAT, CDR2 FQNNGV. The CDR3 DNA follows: TGTGCCAGCAGCTTGTTACAGGGATATGCTTTCTTT. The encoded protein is CASSLLQGYAFF. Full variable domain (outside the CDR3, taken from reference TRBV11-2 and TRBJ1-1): EAGVAQSPRYKIIEKRQSVAFWCNPISGHATLYWYQQILGQGPKLLIQFQNNGVVDDSQLPKDRFSAERLKGVDSTLKIQPAKLEDSAVYLCASSLLQGYAFFGQGTRLTVV.

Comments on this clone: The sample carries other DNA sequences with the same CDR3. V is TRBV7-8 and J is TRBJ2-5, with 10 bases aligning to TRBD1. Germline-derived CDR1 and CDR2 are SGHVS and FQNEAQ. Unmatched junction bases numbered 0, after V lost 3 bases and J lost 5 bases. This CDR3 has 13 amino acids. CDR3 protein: CASSLGQGETQYF. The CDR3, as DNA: TGTGCCAGCAGCTTGGGACAGGGGGAGACCCAGTACTTC.

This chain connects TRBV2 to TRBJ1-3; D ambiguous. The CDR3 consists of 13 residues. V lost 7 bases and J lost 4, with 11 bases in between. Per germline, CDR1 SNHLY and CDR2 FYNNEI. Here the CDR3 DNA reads TGTGCCAGCAAAACATCTCTGGGAAACACCATATATTTT. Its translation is CASKTSLGNTIYF.

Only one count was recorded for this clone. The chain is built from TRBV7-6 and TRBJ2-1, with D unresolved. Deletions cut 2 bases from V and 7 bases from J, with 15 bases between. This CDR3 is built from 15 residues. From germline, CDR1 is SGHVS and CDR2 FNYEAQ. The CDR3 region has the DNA TGTGCCAGCAGCTTACCGGCGGATGGGCTGAATGAGCAGTTCTTC. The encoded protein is CASSLPADGLNEQFF.

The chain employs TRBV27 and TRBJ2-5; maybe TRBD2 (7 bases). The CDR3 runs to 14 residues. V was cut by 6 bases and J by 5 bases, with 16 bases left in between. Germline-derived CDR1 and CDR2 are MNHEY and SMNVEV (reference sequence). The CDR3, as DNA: TGTGCCAGCAGATCCTTGGGAGGGGGGGAGACCCAGTACTTC. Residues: CASRSLGGGETQYF.

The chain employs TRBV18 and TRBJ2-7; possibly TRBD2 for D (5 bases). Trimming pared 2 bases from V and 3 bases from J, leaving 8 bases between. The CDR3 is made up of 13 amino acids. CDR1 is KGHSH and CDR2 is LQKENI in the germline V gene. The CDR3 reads CASSPTGVYEQYF. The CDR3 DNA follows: TGTGCCAGCTCACCAACCGGGGTCTACGAGCAGTACTTC. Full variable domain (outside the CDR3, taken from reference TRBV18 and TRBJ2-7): NAGVMQNPRHLVRRRGQEARLRCSPMKGHSHVYWYRQLPEEGLKFMVYLQKENIIDESGMPKERFSAEFPKEGPSILRIQQVVRGDSAAYFCASSPTGVYEQYFGPGTRLTVT.

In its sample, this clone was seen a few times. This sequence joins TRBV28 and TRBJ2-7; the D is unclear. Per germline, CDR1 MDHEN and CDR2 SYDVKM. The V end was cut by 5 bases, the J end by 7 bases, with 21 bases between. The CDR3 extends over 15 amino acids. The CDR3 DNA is TGTGCCAGCAGTACAATCCGGGTCGCCTTGCGGGAGCAGTACTTC. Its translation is CASSTIRVALREQYF.

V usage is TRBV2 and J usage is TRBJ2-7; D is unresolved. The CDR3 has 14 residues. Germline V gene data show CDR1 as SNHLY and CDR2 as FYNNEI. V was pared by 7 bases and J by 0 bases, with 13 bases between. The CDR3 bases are TGTGCCAGCACCCGTCTCCCCAGCTCCTACGAGCAGTACTTC. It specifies CASTRLPSSYEQYF.

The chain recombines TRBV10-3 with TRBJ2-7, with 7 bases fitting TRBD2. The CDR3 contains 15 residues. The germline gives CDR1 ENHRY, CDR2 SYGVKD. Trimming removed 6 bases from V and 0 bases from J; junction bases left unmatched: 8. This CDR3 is CAIRSGTTNSYEQYF. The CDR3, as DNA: TGTGCCATCAGGTCCGGGACTACCAACTCCTACGAGCAGTACTTC.

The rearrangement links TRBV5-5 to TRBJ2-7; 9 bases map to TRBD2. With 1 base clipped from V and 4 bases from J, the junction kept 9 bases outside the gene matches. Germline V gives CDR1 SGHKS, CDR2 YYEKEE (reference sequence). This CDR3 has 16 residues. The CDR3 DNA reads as TGTGCCAGCAGCTTGAGGCGAGGACTAGCGACATACGAGCAGTACTTC. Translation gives CASSLRRGLATYEQYF.

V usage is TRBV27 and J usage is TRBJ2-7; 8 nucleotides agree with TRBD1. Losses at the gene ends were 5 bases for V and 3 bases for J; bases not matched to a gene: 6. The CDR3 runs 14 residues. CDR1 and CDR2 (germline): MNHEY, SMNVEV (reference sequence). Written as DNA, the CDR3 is TGTGCCAGCAGTATCGGACAGGGTAACTACGAGCAGTACTTC. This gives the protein CASSIGQGNYEQYF.